This T cell receptor beta chain is drawn from a study of blood T cell repertoires in COVID-19. This clone is a singleton in its sample. Assay used: immunoSEQ multiplex PCR; TCRdb lists only in-frame clones, some missing. The data show some 110,000 clones, roughly 87% seen once. This CDR3 has 16 amino acids. J gave up 4 bases and V 5 bases, and 8 bases lay outside the gene matches. Germline CDR1 reads MDHEN; CDR2 reads SYDVKM. The chain employs TRBV28 and TRBJ2-1; 10 positions agree with TRBD1. The sample was peripheral blood. The TCR originated in a human donor in a cohort sampled during active COVID-19. The CDR3 spells CASSPRQGALYNEQFF. The CDR3 region has the DNA TGTGCCAGCAGTCCCCGACAGGGGGCGCTTTACAATGAGCAGTTCTTC.